These T cell receptor beta chains were read from a single sample in a study of a mutant IDH1 vaccine in newly diagnosed glioma. TCRdb keeps only in-frame clones here, not all; method: immunoSEQ multiplex PCR. The sample comprises about 92,000 clones, about 80% of which are singletons, and over 6.5% rests with the top ten. The source material was PBMCs, sampled from a glioma patient treated with radiotherapy, temozolomide or both. The receptors come from a man aged 35 to 55 with glioma. CDR3s include the opening cysteine and the closing phenylalanine or tryptophan. A D gene is named only where the DNA matches it firmly. Expanded clones get a size class; other rows say once, few or many, or leave the size out.

v_gene	d_gene	j_gene	abundance	CDR3aa	CDR3nt
TRBV2	-	TRBJ2-1	few	CASSELGASNEQFF	TGTGCCAGCAGTGAATTGGGGGCCTCCAATGAGCAGTTCTTC
TRBV7-3	-	TRBJ2-1	-	CASSSNFYNEQFF	TGTGCCAGCAGCTCGAACTTCTACAATGAGCAGTTCTTC
TRBV15	TRBD1	TRBJ1-3	-	CATSRGDRVWHF	TGTGCCACCAGCAGAGGGGACAGGGTATGGCATTTT
TRBV29-1	-	TRBJ2-3	-	CSVEDQRFHSGTDTQYF	TGCAGCGTTGAAGATCAAAGGTTCCACTCCGGCACAGATACGCAGTATTTT
TRBV11-3	-	TRBJ2-2	-	CASSGAVGGELFF	TGTGCCAGCAGCGGGGCGGTCGGCGGGGAGCTGTTTTTT
TRBV6-5	-	TRBJ1-2	-	CASSFTDSYNYGYTF	TGTGCCAGCAGTTTCACGGACAGTTATAACTATGGCTACACCTTC
TRBV5-6	-	TRBJ1-1	once	CASSLALGGGVNTEAFF	TGTGCCAGCAGCTTGGCATTAGGAGGGGGTGTTAACACTGAAGCTTTCTTT
TRBV7-3	TRBD2	TRBJ2-3	-	CASSRSGGSTDTQYF	TGTGCCAGCAGCCGTAGCGGGGGGAGCACAGATACGCAGTATTTT
TRBV28	-	TRBJ2-4	-	CASSLPGAKNIQYF	TGTGCCAGCAGTTTGCCGGGGGCCAAAAACATTCAGTACTTC
TRBV5-1	-	TRBJ1-1	few	CASGIQGRTEAFF	TGCGCCAGCGGGATACAGGGAAGAACTGAAGCTTTCTTT
TRBV5-1	-	TRBJ2-7	-	CASPTGKYEQYF	TGCGCCAGCCCTACAGGGAAATACGAGCAGTACTTC
TRBV30	TRBD1	TRBJ1-1	few	CAWNYGTATNTEAFF	TGTGCCTGGAACTACGGGACAGCTACTAACACTGAAGCTTTCTTT
TRBV10-3	TRBD1	TRBJ2-2	-	CASSGTGLSAGELFF	TGTGCCAGCTCCGGGACAGGGTTGTCCGCCGGGGAGCTGTTTTTT
TRBV4-2	-	TRBJ2-7	-	CASSLRAQSYEQYF	TGTGCCAGCAGCCTTCGGGCCCAGAGCTACGAGCAGTACTTC
TRBV29-1	-	TRBJ2-7	-	CSVLSLGSPYEQYF	TGCAGCGTCTTATCATTAGGGTCCCCTTACGAGCAGTACTTC
TRBV6-1	-	TRBJ2-5	-	CASRREPKYTQYF	TGTGCCAGCAGGAGGGAACCCAAGTATACCCAGTACTTC
TRBV5-6	-	TRBJ2-7	few	CASSLALGRSYEQYF	TGTGCCAGCAGCTTGGCACTAGGCCGCTCCTACGAGCAGTACTTC